A selection of T cell receptor beta chains follows, all from one sample in a study of CD8 T cells in ankylosing spondylitis. A single record per CDR3 protein comes from TCRdb applying MiXCR to the 5' RACE reads. The sample shows about 220,000 distinct CDR3 sequences, around 25% of them seen only once. Sequencing was done on a sample of blood, either unsorted or a sorted T cell fraction (not recorded which). All receptors derive from a male donor with ankylosing spondylitis or in good health (not recorded which). Both conserved end residues are part of each CDR3. Each record gives: V gene, D gene, clone size, J gene, CDR3 length, CDR3 protein, CDR3 DNA. D genes are given only for firm matches. Size is stated for part of the rows, as once, few or many counts, or as a class when the clone is expanded.

V: TRBV27
D: NA
size: NA
J: TRBJ1-4
length: 15
CDR3: CASSSTGSFGEKLFF
DNA: TGTGCCAGCAGTTCAACAGGGTCTTTCGGTGAAAAACTGTTTTTT

V: TRBV20-1
D: NA
size: many
J: TRBJ1-2
length: 11
CDR3: CSANGVYGYTF
DNA: TGCAGTGCGAACGGTGTCTATGGCTACACCTTC

V: TRBV20-1
D: TRBD1
size: NA
J: TRBJ2-5
length: 14
CDR3: CSASNYRGRETQYF
DNA: TGCAGTGCTAGTAACTACAGGGGTCGAGAGACCCAGTACTTC

V: TRBV6-5
D: NA
size: few
J: TRBJ2-5
length: 14
CDR3: CASSSFVGSETQYF
DNA: TGTGCCAGCAGTTCTTTCGTCGGGAGTGAGACCCAGTACTTC

V: TRBV20-1
D: NA
size: few
J: TRBJ1-4
length: 11
CDR3: CSAIHGEKLFF
DNA: TGCAGTGCGATCCATGGGGAAAAACTGTTTTTT

V: TRBV20-1
D: TRBD2
size: many
J: TRBJ2-2
length: 17
CDR3: CSARTSGSRGGTGELFF
DNA: TGCAGTGCTAGGACTAGCGGGAGCCGAGGGGGGACCGGGGAGCTGTTTTTT

V: TRBV20-1
D: NA
size: many
J: TRBJ2-1
length: 18
CDR3: CSARSLFSPRGFHNEQFF
DNA: TGCAGTGCTAGGTCACTATTTTCCCCCCGGGGTTTCCACAATGAGCAGTTCTTC

V: TRBV12-3/TRBV12-4
D: TRBD2
size: NA
J: TRBJ2-1
length: 15
CDR3: CASSMTSGRRNEQFF
DNA: TGTGCCAGCAGCATGACTAGCGGGAGGAGAAATGAGCAGTTCTTC

V: TRBV10-1
D: NA
size: many
J: TRBJ1-1
length: 14
CDR3: CASSESLLNTEAFF
DNA: TGCGCCAGCAGTGAGTCTTTACTGAACACTGAAGCTTTCTTT

V: TRBV12-3/TRBV12-4
D: NA
size: many
J: TRBJ1-1
length: 15
CDR3: CASSLRLGPGAEAFF
DNA: TGTGCCAGCAGTTTACGACTTGGCCCCGGGGCTGAAGCTTTCTTT